What follows are 16 T cell receptor beta chains derived from one specimen sequenced in a study of metastatic and nonmetastatic thyroid tumors. MiXCR re-clonotyped the PCR reads for TCRdb. The sample yields over 10,000 clones, 25% to 30% seen once. There were no patients who had received any treatment before thyroid surgery. The specimen was tumor tissue. The receptors were sampled from a female donor with papillary thyroid cancer or a benign thyroid nodule (not recorded which). Some clones in this sample may be carry-over from other donors' samples.

This clone was picked up a small number of times. At one end, the junction sequence differs from germline, possibly due to a read error. The chain recombines TRBV25-1 with TRBJ2-3, with a possible D match to TRBD1 (6 bases). The length of the CDR3 is 15 residues. Per the germline V gene, CDR1 is MGHDK and CDR2 is SYGVNS. For the CDR3, the DNA is TGTGCCAGCAGTAACGGGTGGGGGCGCACAGATACGCAGTGTTTT. Translating gives CASSNGWGRTDTQCF.

The sample holds a few counts of this clone. With a much larger clone just one base away, this may be a read error. The rearrangement joins TRBV25-1 to TRBJ1-5, with 7 bases aligning to TRBD1. This CDR3 is built from 13 residues. CDR1 is MGHDK and CDR2 is SYGVNS in the germline V gene. The CDR3 reads CAISTGGNQPQHF. The CDR3 DNA is TGTGCCATCAGTACAGGGGGCAATCAGCCCCAGCATTTT.

This clone was seen at least ten times. This may be a read error, as it is one base from a much larger clone. This same CDR3 is encoded by further DNA sequences in the sample. The chain has TRBV20-1 and TRBJ2-3; TRBD1 is a possible D gene (5 bases). Germline CDR1 and CDR2: DFQATT and SNEGSKA (reference sequence). CDR3 length: 17 residues. Trimming cost V 3 bases and J 12 bases, with 31 bases left between them. The CDR3 loop reads CSASALQSGHYQGTQYF. CDR3 nucleotides: TGCAGTGCTAGCGCCCTCCAGAGTGGGCACTACCAGGGTACACAGTATTTT.

The table lists this clone with a few counts. V usage is TRBV27 and J usage is TRBJ1-2; D ambiguous. Trimming shortened V by 6 bases and J by 2 bases, and 10 bases separated the two germline ends. Germline V gene data show CDR1 as MNHEY and CDR2 as SMNVEV (reference sequence). The CDR3 contains 13 residues. The CDR3 loop reads CASSAEGNYGYTF. The CDR3 DNA reads as TGTGCCAGCAGCGCGGAGGGAAACTATGGCTACACCTTC.

By share, this clone ranks as large (0.1 to 1%). This rearrangement joins TRBV20-1 to TRBJ2-1, with D uncertain. The CDR3 is 14 amino acids. Germline V gives CDR1 DFQATT, CDR2 SNEGSKA (reference sequence). Trimming cost V 3 bases and J 2 bases, with 11 bases left between them. Here the CDR3 DNA reads TGCAGTGCTAGGTACGGGTCTACCTACAATGAGCAGTTCTTC. This encodes CSARYGSTYNEQFF.

The table lists this clone with a few counts. The V gene is TRBV27, the J gene TRBJ1-1; D is unresolved. CDR1 MNHEY and CDR2 SMNVEV come from the germline V gene (reference sequence). The CDR3 runs 13 residues. The V and J ends lost 2 bases and 1 base respectively, with 5 bases between them. DNA of the CDR3: TGTGCCAGCAGTTTACAAGGGAACACTGAAGCTTTCTTT. Protein sequence: CASSLQGNTEAFF.

V and J are TRBV11-2 and TRBJ1-1; no firm D call. The germline V and J ends were trimmed by 5 bases and 2 bases, with 15 bases remaining between them. CDR1 and CDR2 from the germline V gene are SGHAT and FQNNGV. The CDR3 spans 15 residues. DNA of the CDR3: TGTGCCAGCAGCCTCGGCTTAGGGCAAAACACTGAAGCTTTCTTT. Protein product: CASSLGLGQNTEAFF.

At least ten counts were recorded for this clone. The chain joins TRBV19 to TRBJ1-1; D unresolved. V was trimmed by 3 bases and J by 6 bases, leaving 11 bases between them. This CDR3 has 13 residues. The germline V gene has CDR1 LNHDA and CDR2 SQIVND (reference sequence). This CDR3 is CASSMARVAEAFF. Here the CDR3 DNA reads TGTGCCAGTAGTATGGCGAGGGTCGCTGAAGCTTTCTTT.

The chain carries TRBV28 and TRBJ2-7; no clear D gene. Trimming removed 3 bases at V and 2 bases at J, with 8 bases between. Germline CDR1 and CDR2: MDHEN and SYDVKM. The CDR3 covers 13 residues. DNA for the CDR3: TGTGCCAGCAGTTTCCCCGGAACCTACGAGCAGTACTTC. Translating it yields CASSFPGTYEQYF.

This clone was observed a few times. The V and J genes are TRBV27 and TRBJ2-1; TRBD1 matches 9 bases. Looked up from germline, CDR1 is MNHEY and CDR2 is SMNVEV (reference sequence). Trimming removed 2 bases from V and 5 bases from J; junction bases left unmatched: 4. This CDR3 comprises 15 residues. CDR3 sequence (DNA): TGTGCCAGCAGTTTAAGGACAGGGGTCGACAATGAGCAGTTCTTC. Protein sequence: CASSLRTGVDNEQFF.

The rearrangement uses TRBV7-8 and TRBJ2-7, with D maybe TRBD1 (5 bases). This CDR3 comprises 13 residues. V was clipped by 5 bases and J by 3 bases, with 11 bases between them. Germline V gene sequence: CDR1 SGHVS, CDR2 FQNEAQ. CDR3 region: CASSPDRIYEQYF. CDR3 bases: TGTGCCAGCAGCCCAGACAGAATCTACGAGCAGTACTTC.

This clone has ten or more counts. The chain is built from TRBV20-1 and TRBJ2-5; 12 bases line up with TRBD2. The CDR3 has 13 residues. Germline CDR1 reads DFQATT; CDR2 reads SNEGSKA (reference sequence). J was trimmed by 5 bases and V by 6 bases; bases with no gene match: 4. The CDR3 DNA is TGCAGTGCCAGGACTAGCGGGATGGAGACCCAGTACTTC. Amino acid sequence: CSARTSGMETQYF.

There are many counts of this clone. The chain links TRBV5-4 to TRBJ2-5; D not certain. The CDR3 has 16 amino acids. Per germline, CDR1 SGHNT and CDR2 YYREEE (reference sequence). The V end was cut by 0 bases, the J end by 0 bases, with 12 bases between. Here the CDR3 reads CASSLGVPQYQETQYF. The CDR3, as DNA: TGTGCCAGCAGCTTGGGGGTGCCCCAATACCAAGAGACCCAGTACTTC.

The gene calls are TRBV28 and TRBJ2-2, with no clear D. The CDR3 runs 12 residues. Germline CDR1 MDHEN, CDR2 SYDVKM. Trimming took 11 bases from V and 3 from J, leaving 10 bases between them. CDR3 region: CASLGYTGELFF. The CDR3 DNA reads as TGTGCCTCCTTGGGGTACACCGGGGAGCTGTTTTTT. Full variable domain (outside the CDR3, taken from reference TRBV28 and TRBJ2-2): DVKVTQSSRYLVKRTGEKVFLECVQDMDHENMFWYRQDPGLGLRLIYFSYDVKMKEKGDIPEGYSVSREKKERFSLILESASTNQTSMYLCASLGYTGELFFGEGSRLTVL.

The table lists this clone with a few counts. The CDR3 nucleotides read TGTGCCAGCAGTTACTCCCGGGTTAACACTGAAGCTTTCTTT. It yields the protein CASSYSRVNTEAFF. The V gene is TRBV6-6, the J gene TRBJ1-1, with D uncertain. Trimming removed 0 bases from V and 2 bases from J, with 7 bases in between. Germline V gene data show CDR1 as MNHNY and CDR2 as SVGAGI (reference sequence). The CDR3 loop spans 14 amino acids.

By share, this clone ranks as medium-sized. The chain carries TRBV7-9 and TRBJ2-7; 10 bases agree with TRBD2. V dropped 4 bases and J dropped 2; count of bases not matched to a gene: 11. Germline V lookup: CDR1 SEHNR, CDR2 FQNEAQ (reference sequence). The CDR3 sequence is 17 residues long. The CDR3 coding sequence is TGTGCCAGCAGCTCTCCTAAGGGGACTAGCGAGACCTACGAGCAGTACTTC. It is translated as CASSSPKGTSETYEQYF.